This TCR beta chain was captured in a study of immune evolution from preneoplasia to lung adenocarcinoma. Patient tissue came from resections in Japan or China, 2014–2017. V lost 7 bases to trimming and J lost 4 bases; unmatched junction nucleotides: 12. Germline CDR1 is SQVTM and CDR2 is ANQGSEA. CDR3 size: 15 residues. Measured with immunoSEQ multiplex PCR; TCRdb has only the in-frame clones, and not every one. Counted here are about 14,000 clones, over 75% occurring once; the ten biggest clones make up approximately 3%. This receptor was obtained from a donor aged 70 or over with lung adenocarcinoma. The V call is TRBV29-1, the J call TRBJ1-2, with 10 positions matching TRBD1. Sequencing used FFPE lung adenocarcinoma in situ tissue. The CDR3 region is CSGGPTGGDGYGYTF. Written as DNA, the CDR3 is TGCAGCGGGGGCCCGACAGGGGGCGACGGCTATGGCTACACCTTC.